What follows are 7 T cell receptor beta chains derived from one specimen sequenced in a study of blood T cell repertoires in COVID-19. Repertoires were generated with immunoSEQ multiplex PCR, while TCRdb's copy carries only in-frame clones and drops some. The sample yields more than 350,000 clones, about 87% seen once. Sequenced material: peripheral blood. The origin of the receptors is a young woman with COVID-19, enrolled during active disease.

This chain uses TRBV9 with TRBJ1-6, with D possibly matching TRBD1 (5 bases). Germline V CDR1 and CDR2: SGDLS, YYNGEE. The CDR3 is 15 amino acids. Trimming removed 1 base from V and 6 bases from J, with 11 bases in between. The CDR3 reads CASSVSGIANSPLHF. The CDR3, as DNA: TGTGCCAGCAGCGTATCAGGGATAGCTAATTCACCCCTCCACTTT.

The chain uses TRBV30 and TRBJ1-2; 7 nucleotides agree with TRBD1. This CDR3 region has 18 residues. CDR1 GTSNPN and CDR2 SVGIG come from the germline V gene (reference sequence). V lost 1 base and J lost 3; bases outside the gene matches: 17. In DNA form, the CDR3 reads TGTGCCTGGAGTGCGAGACCTTGGGACAGTCGATCGCACTATGGCTACACCTTC. This encodes CAWSARPWDSRSHYGYTF.

The gene calls are TRBV19 and TRBJ2-5; the D gene is possibly TRBD1 (5 bases). The germline V gene has CDR1 LNHDA and CDR2 SQIVND (reference sequence). This CDR3 contains 14 residues. Trimming took 7 bases from V and 2 from J, leaving 14 bases between them. CDR3 protein: CASKPAGLQETQYF. CDR3 coding DNA: TGTGCCAGTAAGCCAGCAGGGCTACAAGAGACCCAGTACTTC. Together with reference TRBV19 and TRBJ2-5, the CDR3 gives the full variable domain: DGGITQSPKYLFRKEGQNVTLSCEQNLNHDAMYWYRQDPGQGLRLIYYSQIVNDFQKGDIAEGYSVSREKKESFPLTVTSAQKNPTAFYLCASKPAGLQETQYFGPGTRLLVL.

This clone was recorded once. The chain links TRBV18 to TRBJ1-2, with D perhaps TRBD1 (5 bases). Germline V CDR1 and CDR2: KGHSH, LQKENI. V lost 2 bases and J lost 6, with 10 bases in between. This CDR3 has 13 amino acids. CDR3 bases: TGTGCCAGCTCACCAGAACAAGGGGATGGCTACACCTTC. Its protein is CASSPEQGDGYTF.

The J gene is TRBJ1-2, the V gene TRBV5-4; D remains unclear. Germline lookup yields CDR1 SGHNT and CDR2 YYREEE (reference sequence). Deletions cut 0 bases from V and 6 bases from J, with 12 bases between. This CDR3 contains 14 residues. The CDR3 here is CASSLGVGQDGYTF. The CDR3 bases are TGTGCCAGCAGCTTGGGAGTGGGCCAGGATGGCTACACCTTC.

CDR3: CASSYHSGTLDEQYF. The CDR3 nucleotides read TGTGCCAGCAGTTACCACTCCGGGACATTAGACGAGCAGTACTTC. V usage is TRBV6-5 and J usage is TRBJ2-7, with a weak D call TRBD1 (6 bases). Germline V gene sequence: CDR1 MNHEY, CDR2 SVGAGI. This CDR3 is built from 15 residues. V lost 2 bases, J lost 5 bases, and 16 bases lay in between.

V is TRBV14 and J is TRBJ2-2, with TRBD1 matching over 7 bases. This CDR3 contains 19 residues. J lost 1 base, V lost 4 bases, and 15 bases had no gene match. Germline V gives CDR1 SGHDN, CDR2 FVKESK. CDR3 coding DNA: TGTGCCAGCAGCCCCCCACGGGACAGACAAATCTTGAACACCGGGGAGCTGTTTTTT. Residues: CASSPPRDRQILNTGELFF.